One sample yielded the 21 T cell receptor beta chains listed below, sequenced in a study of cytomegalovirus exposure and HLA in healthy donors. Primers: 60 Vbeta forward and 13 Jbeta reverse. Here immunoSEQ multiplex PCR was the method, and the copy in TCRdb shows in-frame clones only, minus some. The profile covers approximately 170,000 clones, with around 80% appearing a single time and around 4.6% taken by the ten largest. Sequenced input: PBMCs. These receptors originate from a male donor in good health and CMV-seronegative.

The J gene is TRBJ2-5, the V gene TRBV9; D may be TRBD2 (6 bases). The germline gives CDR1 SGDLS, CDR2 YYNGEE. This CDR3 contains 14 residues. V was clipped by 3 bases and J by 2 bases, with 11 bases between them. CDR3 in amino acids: CASSGEVGQETQYF. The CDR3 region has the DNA TGTGCCAGCAGCGGGGAGGTGGGACAAGAGACCCAGTACTTC.

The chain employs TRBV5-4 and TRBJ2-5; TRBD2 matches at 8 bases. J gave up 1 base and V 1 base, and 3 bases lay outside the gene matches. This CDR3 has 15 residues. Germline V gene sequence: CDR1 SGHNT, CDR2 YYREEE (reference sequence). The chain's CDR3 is CASSLFGGGQETQYF. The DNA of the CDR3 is TGTGCCAGCAGCTTGTTCGGGGGGGGCCAAGAGACCCAGTACTTC.

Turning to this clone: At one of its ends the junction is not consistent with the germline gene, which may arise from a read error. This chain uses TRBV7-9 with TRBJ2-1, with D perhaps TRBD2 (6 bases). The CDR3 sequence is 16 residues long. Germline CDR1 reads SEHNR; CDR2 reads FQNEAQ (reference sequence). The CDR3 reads CSSRENNAGRYNEQFF. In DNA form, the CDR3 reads TGTTCCAGCAGGGAAAATAACGCGGGAAGATACAATGAGCAGTTCTTC.

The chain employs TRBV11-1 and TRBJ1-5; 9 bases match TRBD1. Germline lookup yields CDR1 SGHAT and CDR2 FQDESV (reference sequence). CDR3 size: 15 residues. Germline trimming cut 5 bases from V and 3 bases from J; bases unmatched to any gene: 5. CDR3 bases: TGTGCCAGCAGCCCCGGGACAGGGTACAATCAGCCCCAGCATTTT. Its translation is CASSPGTGYNQPQHF. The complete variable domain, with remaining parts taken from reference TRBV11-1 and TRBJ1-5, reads EAEVAQSPRYKITEKSQAVAFWCDPISGHATLYWYRQILGQGPELLVQFQDESVVDDSQLPKDRFSAERLKGVDSTLKIQPAELGDSAMYLCASSPGTGYNQPQHFGDGTRLSIL.

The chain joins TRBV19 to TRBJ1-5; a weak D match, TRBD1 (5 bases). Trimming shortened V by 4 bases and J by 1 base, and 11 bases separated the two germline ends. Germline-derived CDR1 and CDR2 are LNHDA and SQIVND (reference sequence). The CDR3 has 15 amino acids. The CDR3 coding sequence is TGTGCCAGTAGTAGGCAGGGCAGGAGCAATCAGCCCCAGCATTTT. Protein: CASSRQGRSNQPQHF.

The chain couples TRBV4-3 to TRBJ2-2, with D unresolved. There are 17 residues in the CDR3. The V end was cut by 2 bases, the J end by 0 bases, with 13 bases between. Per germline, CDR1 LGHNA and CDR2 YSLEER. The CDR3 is CASSQRSQSTNTGELFF. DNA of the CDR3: TGCGCCAGCAGCCAAAGGAGTCAGTCCACGAACACCGGGGAGCTGTTTTTT.

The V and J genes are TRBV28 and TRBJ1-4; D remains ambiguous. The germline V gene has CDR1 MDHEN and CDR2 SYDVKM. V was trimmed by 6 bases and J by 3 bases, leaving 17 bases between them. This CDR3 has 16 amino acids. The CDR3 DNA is TGTGCCAGCAGCCCTATAAACAGACCACCTAATGAAAAACTGTTTTTT. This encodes CASSPINRPPNEKLFF. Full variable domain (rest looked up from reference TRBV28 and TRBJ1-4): DVKVTQSSRYLVKRTGEKVFLECVQDMDHENMFWYRQDPGLGLRLIYFSYDVKMKEKGDIPEGYSVSREKKERFSLILESASTNQTSMYLCASSPINRPPNEKLFFGSGTQLSVL.

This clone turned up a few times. CDR3 in amino acids: CASSVGEFHEQYF. The CDR3 coding sequence is TGTGCCAGCAGCGTCGGGGAGTTTCACGAGCAGTACTTC. This chain links TRBV7-9 with TRBJ2-7; a weak D match, TRBD2 (5 bases). Deletions cut 5 bases from V and 5 bases from J, with 13 bases between. CDR3 length equals 13 residues. CDR1 and CDR2 (germline): SEHNR, FQNEAQ (reference sequence).

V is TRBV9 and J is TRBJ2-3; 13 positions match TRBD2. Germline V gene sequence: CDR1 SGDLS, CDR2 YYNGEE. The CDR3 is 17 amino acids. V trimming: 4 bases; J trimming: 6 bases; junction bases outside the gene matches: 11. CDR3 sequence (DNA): TGTGCCAGCAGCTTGTTCGGACTAGCGGGGGATGGGGATACGCAGTATTTT. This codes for CASSLFGLAGDGDTQYF.

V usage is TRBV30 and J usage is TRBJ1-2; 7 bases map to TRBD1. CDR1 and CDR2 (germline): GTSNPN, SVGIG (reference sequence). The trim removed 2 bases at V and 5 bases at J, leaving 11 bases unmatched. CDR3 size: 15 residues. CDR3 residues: CAWSTGGGTVYGYTF. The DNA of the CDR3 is TGTGCCTGGAGTACCGGGGGTGGGACAGTTTATGGCTACACCTTC.

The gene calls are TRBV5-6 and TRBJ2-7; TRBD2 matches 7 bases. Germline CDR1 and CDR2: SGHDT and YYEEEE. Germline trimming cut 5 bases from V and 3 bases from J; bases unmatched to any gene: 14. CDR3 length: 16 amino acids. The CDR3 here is CASSPPKRGNLYEQYF. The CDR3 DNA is TGTGCCAGCAGTCCACCTAAGCGGGGTAATCTCTACGAGCAGTACTTC.

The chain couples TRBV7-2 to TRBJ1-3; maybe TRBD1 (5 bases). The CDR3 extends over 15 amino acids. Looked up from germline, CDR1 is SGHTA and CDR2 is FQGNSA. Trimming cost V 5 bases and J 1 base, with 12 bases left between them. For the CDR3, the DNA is TGTGCCAGCAGCCCGGACCACAGGTCTGGAAACACCATATATTTT. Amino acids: CASSPDHRSGNTIYF.

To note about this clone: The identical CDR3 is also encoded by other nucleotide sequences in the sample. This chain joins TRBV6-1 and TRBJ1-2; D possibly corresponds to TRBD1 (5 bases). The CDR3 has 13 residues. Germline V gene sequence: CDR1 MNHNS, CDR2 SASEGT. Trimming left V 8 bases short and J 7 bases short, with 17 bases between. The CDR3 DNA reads TGTGCCAGCGACAGAGCCGATAGTGGTGGCTACACCTTC. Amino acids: CASDRADSGGYTF.

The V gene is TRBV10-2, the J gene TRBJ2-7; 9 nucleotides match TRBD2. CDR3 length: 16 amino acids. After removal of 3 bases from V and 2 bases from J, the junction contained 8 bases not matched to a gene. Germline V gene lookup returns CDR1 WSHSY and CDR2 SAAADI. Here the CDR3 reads CASSDTLAGTTYEQYF. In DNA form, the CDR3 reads TGCGCCAGCAGTGATACCCTAGCGGGAACTACCTACGAGCAGTACTTC.

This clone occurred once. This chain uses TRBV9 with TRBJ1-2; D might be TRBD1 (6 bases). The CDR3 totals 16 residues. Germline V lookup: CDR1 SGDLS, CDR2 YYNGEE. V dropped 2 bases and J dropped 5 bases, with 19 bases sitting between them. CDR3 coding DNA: TGTGCCAGCAGCGTCGATGGCCAGGACAGCGATTATGGCTACACCTTC. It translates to CASSVDGQDSDYGYTF.

CDR3 protein: CASSPPTGREAFF. CDR3 sequence (DNA): TGCGCCAGCAGCCCTCCGACAGGGCGCGAAGCTTTCTTT. V and J are TRBV4-1 and TRBJ1-1; 7 bases line up with TRBD1. Germline CDR1 reads MGHRA; CDR2 reads YSYEKL. V shed 4 bases, J shed 8 bases, and the junction held 7 bases outside the gene matches. The CDR3 extends over 13 amino acids.

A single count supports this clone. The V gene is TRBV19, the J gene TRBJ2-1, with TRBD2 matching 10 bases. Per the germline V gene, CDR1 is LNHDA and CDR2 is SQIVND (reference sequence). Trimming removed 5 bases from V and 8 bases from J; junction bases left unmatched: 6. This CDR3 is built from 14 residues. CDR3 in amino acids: CASSSSGGTYEQFF. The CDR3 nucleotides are TGTGCCAGTAGTTCTAGCGGGGGTACGTATGAGCAGTTCTTC.

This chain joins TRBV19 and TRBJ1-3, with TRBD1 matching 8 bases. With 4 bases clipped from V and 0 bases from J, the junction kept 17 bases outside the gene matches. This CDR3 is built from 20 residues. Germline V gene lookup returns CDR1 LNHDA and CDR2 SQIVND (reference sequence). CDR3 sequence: CASSTPRTGRSPISGNTIYF. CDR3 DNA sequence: TGTGCCAGTAGTACTCCCCGGACAGGGCGGTCCCCGATCTCTGGAAACACCATATATTTT.

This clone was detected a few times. CDR3 protein: CASSPKGPRTGELFF. In nucleotides, the CDR3 is TGTGCCAGCAGTCCCAAGGGGCCACGAACCGGGGAGCTGTTTTTT. The V call is TRBV27, the J call TRBJ2-2; tentatively, D is TRBD1 (5 bases). CDR1 is MNHEY, CDR2 SMNVEV, per germline (reference sequence). The CDR3 is 15 residues long. Trimming pared 5 bases from V and 5 bases from J, leaving 15 bases between.

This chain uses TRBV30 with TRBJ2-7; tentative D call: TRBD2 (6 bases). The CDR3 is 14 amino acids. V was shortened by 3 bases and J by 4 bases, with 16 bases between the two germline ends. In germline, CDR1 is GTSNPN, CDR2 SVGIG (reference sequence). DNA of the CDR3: TGTGCCTGGAGGGGGGGAGCCAACCTTTACGAGCAGTACTTC. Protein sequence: CAWRGGANLYEQYF.

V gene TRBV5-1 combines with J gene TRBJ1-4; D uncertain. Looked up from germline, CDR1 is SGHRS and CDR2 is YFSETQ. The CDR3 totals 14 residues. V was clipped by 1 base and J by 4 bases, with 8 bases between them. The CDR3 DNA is TGCGCCAGCAGCTTGCCCGGGAATAATGAAAAACTGTTTTTT. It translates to CASSLPGNNEKLFF.